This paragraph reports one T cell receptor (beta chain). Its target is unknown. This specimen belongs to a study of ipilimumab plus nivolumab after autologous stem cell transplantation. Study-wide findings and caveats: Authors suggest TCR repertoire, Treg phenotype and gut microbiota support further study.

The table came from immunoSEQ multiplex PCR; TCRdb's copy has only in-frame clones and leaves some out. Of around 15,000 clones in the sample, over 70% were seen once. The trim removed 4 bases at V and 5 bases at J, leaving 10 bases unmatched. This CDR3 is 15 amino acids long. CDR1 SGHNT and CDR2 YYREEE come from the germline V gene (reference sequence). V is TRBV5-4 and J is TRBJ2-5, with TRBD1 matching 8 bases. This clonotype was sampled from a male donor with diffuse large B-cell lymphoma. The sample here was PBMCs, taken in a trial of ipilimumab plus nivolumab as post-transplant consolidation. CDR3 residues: CASSPGRGPAETQYF. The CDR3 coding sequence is TGTGCCAGCAGCCCGGGCAGGGGGCCGGCTGAGACCCAGTACTTC.